The 29 T cell receptor beta chains below all came from one sample that was sequenced in a study of graft-versus-host responses after intestinal transplantation. No antigen has been assigned to these receptors. Profiling relied on immunoSEQ multiplex PCR, and the TCRdb table lists in-frame clones only, not all of them. The sample contains 80,000 to 95,000 clones, 85% to 95% of which appear only once. The sample consisted of unstimulated CD8+ T cells sorted from spleen or lymph node cells, taken before intestinal transplant. The receptors shown here come from a human donor who received an intestinal transplant.

V and J are TRBV7-9 and TRBJ2-3; 9 bases map to TRBD2. CDR1 and CDR2 from the germline V gene are SEHNR and FQNEAQ (reference sequence). Trimming removed 4 bases from V and 0 bases from J; junction bases left unmatched: 8. The CDR3 totals 17 residues. CDR3 loop: CASSSTSGRTSTDTQYF. CDR3 nucleotides: TGTGCCAGCAGCTCGACTAGCGGACGGACTAGCACAGATACGCAGTATTTT.

This sequence joins TRBV6-5 and TRBJ1-2, with D possibly TRBD1 on 6 matching bases. The CDR3 is 15 residues long. Germline CDR1 MNHEY, CDR2 SVGAGI. Between the trimmed V and J ends, which lost 2 bases and 6 bases, there was a span of 16 bases. Here the CDR3 DNA reads TGTGCCAGCAGTTACAACTCCCGGGAGGGGGATGGCTACACCTTC. Residues: CASSYNSREGDGYTF.

The chain carries TRBV7-6 and TRBJ1-1, with 8 bases lining up with TRBD1. V gave up 1 base and J gave up 6 bases; unmatched junction bases: 4. Per germline, CDR1 SGHVS and CDR2 FNYEAQ. The CDR3 has 14 amino acids. CDR3 sequence: CASSLGTGRAEAFF. CDR3 sequence (DNA): TGTGCCAGCAGCTTAGGGACAGGGAGGGCTGAAGCTTTCTTT.

The chain joins TRBV15 to TRBJ1-2; 10 positions agree with TRBD1. The V gene's germline CDR1 is LNHNV and CDR2 YYDKDF (reference sequence). Trimming cost V 9 bases and J 3 bases; bases outside gene matches: 4. The CDR3 extends over 13 amino acids. The CDR3 spells CATTGQGDYGYTF. The DNA for the CDR3 is TGTGCCACTACAGGACAGGGGGACTATGGCTACACCTTC.

This chain joins TRBV6-5 and TRBJ2-3; weak D call: TRBD2 (6 bases). Germline V gene data show CDR1 as MNHEY and CDR2 as SVGAGI. The CDR3 runs to 15 residues. Trimming removed 7 bases from V and 2 bases from J, with 16 bases in between. The CDR3 DNA follows: TGTGCCAGCACCACGGGGGTTTTAAACACAGATACGCAGTATTTT. Amino acids: CASTTGVLNTDTQYF.

This sequence joins TRBV5-6 and TRBJ1-1; D might be TRBD1 (6 bases). This CDR3 contains 15 residues. Germline CDR1 and CDR2: SGHDT and YYEEEE. The V end lost 4 bases, the J end lost 7 bases, and 20 bases lay between the germline ends. As DNA, the CDR3 is TGTGCCAGCAGCAACCTGTTCCGGGGGGCGGGTGAAGCTTTCTTT. Residues: CASSNLFRGAGEAFF. Filled out from reference TRBV5-6 and TRBJ1-1, the complete variable domain reads DAGVTQSPTHLIKTRGQQVTLRCSPKSGHDTVSWYQQALGQGPQFIFQYYEEEERQRGNFPDRFSGHQFPNYSSELNVNALLLGDSALYLCASSNLFRGAGEAFFGQGTRLTVV.

This clone was found once. This chain joins TRBV10-2 and TRBJ1-1; no clear D gene. The CDR3 is 11 amino acids. The V gene lost 4 bases and the J gene lost 4 bases, with 4 bases spanning the gap. The germline V gene has CDR1 WSHSY and CDR2 SAAADI. The CDR3 sequence is CASSGGTEAFF. The CDR3, as DNA: TGCGCCAGCAGTGGGGGCACTGAAGCTTTCTTT.

The CDR3 nucleotides are TGTGCCAGTATGGACAGTCTGAACACTGAAGCTTTCTTT. This translates into CASMDSLNTEAFF. The genes are TRBV19 and TRBJ1-1; a weak D match, TRBD1 (6 bases). The length of the CDR3 is 13 residues. The ends were cut back, 7 bases at V and 0 bases at J, with 9 bases in the middle. From germline, CDR1 is LNHDA and CDR2 SQIVND (reference sequence).

The chain couples TRBV6-5 to TRBJ1-5; D not resolved. The CDR3 runs 14 residues. The V gene's germline CDR1 is MNHEY and CDR2 SVGAGI. V was trimmed by 5 bases and J by 4 bases, leaving 12 bases between them. The DNA of the CDR3 is TGTGCCAGCAGTCCTGAGTTGGGAAATCAGCCCCAGCATTTT. Its translation is CASSPELGNQPQHF.

This clone was seen once. This rearrangement joins TRBV9 to TRBJ2-1; D remains ambiguous. From germline, CDR1 is SGDLS and CDR2 YYNGEE. Trimming pared 3 bases from V and 6 bases from J, leaving 1 base between. The CDR3 totals 10 residues. CDR3 amino acids: CASSGNEQFF. CDR3 DNA sequence: TGTGCCAGCAGCGGCAATGAGCAGTTCTTC.

The chain couples TRBV6-6 to TRBJ1-2; D unresolved. V lost 5 bases and J 2 bases, leaving 9 bases between the germline ends. The V gene's germline CDR1 is MNHNY and CDR2 SVGAGI (reference sequence). This CDR3 spans 13 amino acids. CDR3 nucleotide sequence: TGTGCCAGCAGTAACGACATAAACTATGGCTACACCTTC. Its translation: CASSNDINYGYTF.

The rearrangement uses TRBV10-2 and TRBJ2-3, with TRBD2 matching over 7 bases. Per the germline V gene, CDR1 is WSHSY and CDR2 is SAAADI. V lost 7 bases, J lost 0 bases, and 13 bases stayed unmatched. CDR3 length: 17 residues. The CDR3 coding sequence is TGCGCCAGCATAAGGTGGACGGGGGGTGCTAGCACAGATACGCAGTATTTT. Protein: CASIRWTGGASTDTQYF.

This chain joins TRBV4-1 and TRBJ2-7, with D perhaps assigned TRBD1 or TRBD2 (5 bases each). CDR1 is MGHRA, CDR2 YSYEKL, per germline. The CDR3 totals 14 residues. The V and J ends lost 5 bases and 2 bases respectively, with 13 bases between them. The CDR3 DNA follows: TGCGCCAGCAGCGCCGTCGAGGGACCCTACGAGCAGTACTTC. Protein: CASSAVEGPYEQYF.

The V call is TRBV19, the J call TRBJ2-2; D remains ambiguous. This CDR3 is built from 11 residues. Trimming removed 7 bases at V and 3 bases at J, with 3 bases between. Germline loops: CDR1 LNHDA, CDR2 SQIVND (reference sequence). CDR3 residues: CASTYTGELFF. CDR3 nucleotides: TGTGCCAGTACCTACACCGGGGAGCTGTTTTTT.

The V gene is TRBV18, the J gene TRBJ2-1; D possibly corresponds to TRBD2 (5 bases). V lost 8 bases to trimming and J lost 7 bases, with 12 bases between them. This CDR3 has 12 amino acids. CDR1 is KGHSH, CDR2 LQKENI, per germline. In DNA, the CDR3 is TGTGCCAGCCTGGGAGTTCTTAATGAGCAGTTCTTC. Translation: CASLGVLNEQFF.

V gene TRBV7-9 combines with J gene TRBJ2-1; 7 bases align to TRBD2. The CDR3 sequence is 14 residues long. CDR1 is SEHNR and CDR2 is FQNEAQ in the germline V gene (reference sequence). V gave up 8 bases and J gave up 8 bases; unmatched junction bases: 12. For the CDR3, the DNA is TGTGCCAGCGGCCCAGAAGCGGGAACCTATGAGCAGTTCTTC. Translating it yields CASGPEAGTYEQFF.

DNA for the CDR3: TGCGCCAGCAGTGAAGGGGCGGGAGGCTCCTACGAGCAGTACTTC. The encoded protein is CASSEGAGGSYEQYF. The genes are TRBV10-2 and TRBJ2-7; 8 bases map to TRBD2. Germline trimming cut 3 bases from V and 0 bases from J; bases unmatched to any gene: 4. The germline CDR1 and CDR2 sequences are WSHSY and SAAADI. This CDR3 has 15 amino acids.

The chain uses TRBV27 and TRBJ2-7; 8 bases agree with TRBD2. There are 14 residues in the CDR3. Germline CDR1 MNHEY, CDR2 SMNVEV (reference sequence). The trim removed 4 bases at V and 1 base at J, leaving 3 bases unmatched. CDR3 amino acids: CASSWGGGSYEQYF. CDR3 bases: TGTGCCAGCAGTTGGGGCGGGGGGTCCTACGAGCAGTACTTC.

V and J are TRBV16 and TRBJ2-1; TRBD1 matches 10 bases. Germline lookup yields CDR1 KGHSY and CDR2 FQNENV. The CDR3 runs to 17 residues. Trimming removed 2 bases from V and 3 bases from J; junction bases left unmatched: 7. The CDR3 DNA sequence: TGTGCCAGCAGCCAAGCGGGACAGGGGACCCACTACAATGAGCAGTTCTTC. Translation gives CASSQAGQGTHYNEQFF.

About this clone: A read error may account for a junction end that differs from germline. V is TRBV2 and J is TRBJ2-5, with a tentative D call TRBD2 (6 bases). Germline V gene sequence: CDR1 SNHLY, CDR2 FYNNEI. This CDR3 region has 12 residues. Here the CDR3 DNA reads TGTGCCAGCAGTCTATCGGGGCTCTGGGAGGACTTC. This sequence encodes CASSLSGLWEDF.

The chain couples TRBV6-6 to TRBJ2-7, with TRBD2 as a possible D gene (5 bases). There are 14 residues in the CDR3. The germline V gene has CDR1 MNHNY and CDR2 SVGAGI (reference sequence). Trimming left V 6 bases short and J 5 bases short, with 17 bases between. The chain's CDR3 is CASSQLGFTNEQYF. The DNA of the CDR3 is TGTGCCAGCAGCCAACTAGGATTTACAAACGAGCAGTACTTC.

The V call is TRBV10-2, the J call TRBJ2-1, with D possibly being TRBD1 (5 bases). Germline values: CDR1 WSHSY, CDR2 SAAADI. The V end was cut by 2 bases, the J end by 7 bases, with 6 bases between. There are 12 residues in the CDR3. CDR3 sequence: CASSEGANEQFF. CDR3 DNA sequence: TGCGCCAGCAGTGAGGGGGCTAATGAGCAGTTCTTC.

This clone has just a few counts. The J gene is TRBJ2-5, the V gene TRBV4-1; D is unclear. V was clipped by 2 bases and J by 0 bases, with 7 bases between them. In germline, CDR1 is MGHRA, CDR2 YSYEKL. The CDR3 covers 14 residues. The CDR3 bases are TGCGCCAGCAGCCAAAGGATGTACCAAGAGACCCAGTACTTC. The encoded protein is CASSQRMYQETQYF.

This clone appeared once. J is TRBJ2-7 and V is TRBV5-6, with 7 bases identical to TRBD1. The trim removed 3 bases at V and 0 bases at J, leaving 0 bases unmatched. This CDR3 comprises 13 residues. The germline gives CDR1 SGHDT, CDR2 YYEEEE. The CDR3 DNA reads TGTGCCAGCAGCTCAGGGGGCTCCTACGAGCAGTACTTC. Protein sequence: CASSSGGSYEQYF.

V usage is TRBV14 and J usage is TRBJ1-1; the D is unclear. Germline assignment: CDR1 SGHDN and CDR2 FVKESK. This CDR3 is 13 amino acids long. Trimming took off 1 base at V and 6 bases at J, with 9 bases between the two ends. The CDR3 region is CASSQGGFAEAFF. CDR3 nucleotides: TGTGCCAGCAGCCAAGGTGGGTTCGCTGAAGCTTTCTTT. The whole variable domain, filled in from reference TRBV14 and TRBJ1-1, reads EAGVTQFPSHSVIEKGQTVTLRCDPISGHDNLYWYRRVMGKEIKFLLHFVKESKQDESGMPNNRFLAERTGGTYSTLKVQPAELEDSGVYFCASSQGGFAEAFFGQGTRLTVV.

The V gene is TRBV6-5, the J gene TRBJ1-2; 8 bases match TRBD1. The CDR3 contains 13 residues. Looked up from germline, CDR1 is MNHEY and CDR2 is SVGAGI. Trimming took 5 bases from V and 8 from J; bases not matched to a gene: 7. The CDR3 loop is CASSDTTGEGYTF. In DNA, the CDR3 is TGTGCCAGCAGTGACACGACAGGGGAGGGCTACACCTTC.

The genes are TRBV6-5 and TRBJ2-1; maybe TRBD1 (5 bases). The V gene lost 5 bases and the J gene lost 6 bases, with 14 bases spanning the gap. The germline V gene has CDR1 MNHEY and CDR2 SVGAGI. This CDR3 contains 14 residues. The chain's CDR3 is CASSEGRQGNEQFF. CDR3 coding DNA: TGTGCCAGCAGTGAAGGGCGCCAGGGCAATGAGCAGTTCTTC.

The chain recombines TRBV9 with TRBJ2-5, with 15 positions matching TRBD2. The J segment lost 5 bases and the V segment lost 4 bases, leaving 6 bases of the junction unmatched. CDR3 length: 16 amino acids. The V gene's germline CDR1 is SGDLS and CDR2 YYNGEE. CDR3: CASSSGLAGGGETQYF. The CDR3, as DNA: TGTGCCAGCAGCTCCGGACTAGCGGGAGGGGGTGAGACCCAGTACTTC.

The genes are TRBV6-5 and TRBJ2-1; no clear D. Germline CDR1 reads MNHEY; CDR2 reads SVGAGI. Trimming removed 5 bases at V and 4 bases at J, with 3 bases between. This CDR3 region has 11 residues. The CDR3 coding sequence is TGTGCCAGCAGTAATTACAATGAGCAGTTCTTC. The encoded protein is CASSNYNEQFF.